This T cell receptor (beta chain) was identified during a study of monozygotic twins with inflammatory bowel disease. There are 15 residues in the CDR3. Germline-derived CDR1 and CDR2 are MNHNS and SASEGT. TCRdb reworked the 5' RACE reads into one entry per CDR3 protein, no DNA. The sample spans around 99,000 distinct CDR3 sequences; the ten largest clones claim around an eighth. The sequence derives from a human donor with ulcerative colitis or Crohn's disease, or a healthy co-twin of an affected twin (not recorded which). The specimen sequenced was blood. This rearrangement joins TRBV6-1 to TRBJ1-3; TCRdb's D call, TRBD1, is unchecked because there is no DNA. CDR3 sequence reads: CASSAGTEGGNTIYF.